The TCR beta chain under discussion was sequenced for a study of blood T cell repertoires in COVID-19. TCRdb keeps only in-frame clones here, not all; method: immunoSEQ multiplex PCR. This sample has about 27,000 clones, with roughly nine tenths found just once. The CDR3 loop spans 18 amino acids. The germline gives CDR1 SEHNR, CDR2 FQNEAQ (reference sequence). The germline V and J ends were trimmed by 1 base and 12 bases, with 28 bases remaining between them. Sequenced: peripheral blood. V gene TRBV7-9 combines with J gene TRBJ2-1, with D maybe TRBD1 (5 bases). This sequence originates from a man between 65 and 85 years old with active COVID-19. The CDR3 sequence is CASSLVGAPGPLQAGQFF. The DNA for the CDR3 is TGTGCCAGCAGCTTAGTTGGGGCGCCAGGCCCTTTACAAGCCGGGCAGTTCTTC.